This T cell receptor beta chain was recorded in a study of blood T cell repertoires in COVID-19. Profiling relied on immunoSEQ multiplex PCR, and the TCRdb table lists in-frame clones only, not all of them. Found here are around 160,000 clones, around 80% of them singletons; the top ten hold roughly 11%. This CDR3 is built from 17 residues. This chain connects TRBV1 to TRBJ1-5; the table's D call, TRBD1, was not checked against the DNA. TRBV1 is a recognized pseudogene. Sequenced: PBMCs or T cells enriched from blood (not recorded which). The origin of this receptor is a man over 45 who had recovered from COVID-19. In DNA, the CDR3 is TGCACCAGCAGCGAGTCTCCTGCCAGGGGGATTAATCGGCCCCAGCATTTT. This translates into CTSSESPARGINRPQHF.